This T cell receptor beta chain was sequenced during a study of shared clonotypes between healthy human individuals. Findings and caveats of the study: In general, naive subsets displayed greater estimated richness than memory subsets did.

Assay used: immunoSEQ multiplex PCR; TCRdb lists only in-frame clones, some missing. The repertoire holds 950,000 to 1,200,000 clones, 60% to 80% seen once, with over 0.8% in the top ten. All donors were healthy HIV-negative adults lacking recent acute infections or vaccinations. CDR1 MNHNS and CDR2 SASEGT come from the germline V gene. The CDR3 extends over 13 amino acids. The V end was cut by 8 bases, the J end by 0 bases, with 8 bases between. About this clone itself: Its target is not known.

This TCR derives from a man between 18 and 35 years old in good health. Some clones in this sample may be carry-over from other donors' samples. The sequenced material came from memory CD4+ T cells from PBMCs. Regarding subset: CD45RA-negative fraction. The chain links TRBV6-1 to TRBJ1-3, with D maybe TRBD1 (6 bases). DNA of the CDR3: TGTGCCAGCCGACAGGTCTCTGGAAACACCATATATTTT. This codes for CASRQVSGNTIYF.